The 19 T cell receptor beta chains below all came from one sample that was sequenced in a study of cytomegalovirus exposure and HLA in healthy donors. PCR amplification relied on 60 Vbeta primers (plus 13 Jbeta primers). TCRdb's copy holds only in-frame clones and misses some; the assay was immunoSEQ multiplex PCR. The sample yields under 95,000 clones, around three quarters seen once. The sequenced sample was PBMCs. These receptors originate from a male donor in good health and CMV-seronegative.

This clone was detected a few times. The chain has TRBV6-6 and TRBJ2-3, with 7 bases identical to TRBD1. J lost 5 bases, V lost 3 bases, and 5 bases had no gene match. The CDR3 contains 14 residues. Germline V gene sequence: CDR1 MNHNY, CDR2 SVGAGI (reference sequence). Written as DNA, the CDR3 is TGTGCCAGCAGTTATGGGACAGATCAAGATACGCAGTATTTT. Translating it yields CASSYGTDQDTQYF.

The chain carries TRBV11-2 and TRBJ2-7; TRBD1 is a possible D gene (5 bases). The V gene's germline CDR1 is SGHAT and CDR2 FQNNGV. The CDR3 totals 13 residues. Trimming left V 3 bases short and J 7 bases short, with 13 bases between. The CDR3 DNA is TGTGCCAGCAGCTTGGCCCAGGGCCGGGAGCAGTACTTC. The encoded protein is CASSLAQGREQYF.

This rearrangement joins TRBV18 to TRBJ2-1; 8 nucleotides match TRBD2. Per the germline V gene, CDR1 is KGHSH and CDR2 is LQKENI. This CDR3 is built from 15 residues. V trimming: 2 bases; J trimming: 4 bases; junction bases outside the gene matches: 4. In nucleotides, the CDR3 is TGTGCCAGCTCACCAATTGGCGGGGGGTACAATGAGCAGTTCTTC. This gives the protein CASSPIGGGYNEQFF.

J is TRBJ2-7 and V is TRBV20-1; 8 nucleotides line up with TRBD1. The CDR3 extends over 11 amino acids. With V trimmed by 6 bases and J by 6 bases, 4 bases remained unmatched. CDR1 and CDR2 from the germline V gene are DFQATT and SNEGSKA (reference sequence). As DNA, the CDR3 is TGCAGTGCAACAGGGGGATGCGAGCAGTACTTC. Translation: CSATGGCEQYF.

The rearrangement links TRBV7-6 to TRBJ2-2, with TRBD1 identical over 7 bases. This CDR3 comprises 15 residues. After removal of 1 base from V and 4 bases from J, the junction contained 3 bases not matched to a gene. The germline CDR1 and CDR2 sequences are SGHVS and FNYEAQ. The CDR3 region has the DNA TGTGCCAGCAGCTTAGAACCAGGGGGCACCGGGGAGCTGTTTTTT. This sequence encodes CASSLEPGGTGELFF.

As for this clone: Distinct nucleotide sequences in the sample also encode this CDR3. The chain is built from TRBV6-5 and TRBJ1-1, with a tentative D call TRBD1 (6 bases). Germline V CDR1 and CDR2: MNHEY, SVGAGI. V was pared by 5 bases and J by 5 bases, with 12 bases between. The CDR3 sequence is 13 residues long. This CDR3 reads CASSTTGFTEAFF. The DNA of the CDR3 is TGTGCCAGCAGTACAACAGGGTTTACTGAAGCTTTCTTT.

The V gene is TRBV6-1, the J gene TRBJ1-1; TRBD1 aligns across 7 bases. CDR3 length: 14 residues. Germline values: CDR1 MNHNS, CDR2 SASEGT. V lost 6 bases, J lost 4 bases, and 8 bases stayed unmatched. Written as DNA, the CDR3 is TGTGCCAGCAGCTTAATCCCAGGGGGCACTGAAGCTTTCTTT. Its translation: CASSLIPGGTEAFF.

The chain links TRBV4-1 to TRBJ2-5; 7 nucleotides match TRBD1. This CDR3 has 15 amino acids. The V segment lost 0 bases and the J segment 0 bases; nucleotides outside the gene matches: 1. In germline, CDR1 is MGHRA, CDR2 YSYEKL. This CDR3 reads CASSQDGTDQETQYF. Written as DNA, the CDR3 is TGCGCCAGCAGCCAAGACGGGACAGACCAAGAGACCCAGTACTTC.

V usage is TRBV15 and J usage is TRBJ2-1; 8 nucleotides match TRBD1. Germline assignment: CDR1 LNHNV and CDR2 YYDKDF (reference sequence). The CDR3 sequence is 17 residues long. V gave up 4 bases and J gave up 2 bases; unmatched junction bases: 10. CDR3 DNA: TGTGCCACCAGCACCAATACAGGGGGAATCGCCTACAATGAGCAGTTCTTC. It encodes CATSTNTGGIAYNEQFF.

This clone appeared a few times. This CDR3 reads CASGPGVRGNTIYF. CDR3 bases: TGTGCTAGTGGTCCGGGGGTTCGTGGAAACACCATATATTTT. This chain links TRBV12-5 with TRBJ1-3; weak D call: TRBD1 (5 bases). Germline loops: CDR1 LGHNT, CDR2 FRNRAP. The germline V and J ends were trimmed by 5 bases and 3 bases, with 11 bases remaining between them. There are 14 residues in the CDR3.

This clone was found a few times. The chain employs TRBV5-1 and TRBJ2-3, with TRBD1 as a possible D gene (6 bases). The CDR3 length is 15 residues. Trimming took off 2 bases at V and 2 bases at J, with 12 bases between the two ends. Germline V gives CDR1 SGHRS, CDR2 YFSETQ. Here the CDR3 DNA reads TGCGCCAGCAGCTTCAAACAGGGATTCACAGATACGCAGTATTTT. Protein product: CASSFKQGFTDTQYF.

This clone was detected once. V usage is TRBV28 and J usage is TRBJ2-2; the D gene is possibly TRBD1 (7 bases). Trimming removed 6 bases at V and 1 base at J, with 18 bases between. This CDR3 is 17 amino acids long. Germline V gene sequence: CDR1 MDHEN, CDR2 SYDVKM. CDR3 in DNA: TGTGCCAGCAGCCTTACAGGGCAGGGGGGGAACACCGGGGAGCTGTTTTTT. Translating gives CASSLTGQGGNTGELFF.

This chain joins TRBV13 and TRBJ2-3, with TRBD2 matching over 9 bases. This CDR3 has 17 residues. With 4 bases clipped from V and 4 bases from J, the junction kept 12 bases outside the gene matches. In germline, CDR1 is PRHDT, CDR2 FYEKMQ (reference sequence). CDR3 sequence reads: CASSWSAGGPAPDTQYF. The CDR3 nucleotides read TGTGCCAGCAGCTGGTCTGCGGGGGGGCCAGCCCCAGATACGCAGTATTTT.

Concerning this clone itself: Other DNA sequences within the sample encode an identical CDR3. The chain uses TRBV7-6 and TRBJ2-6; D uncertain. This CDR3 region has 14 residues. CDR1 and CDR2 from the germline V gene are SGHVS and FNYEAQ. The V end lost 1 base, the J end lost 2 bases, and 3 bases lay between the germline ends. Here the CDR3 reads CASSLGPGANVLTF. The CDR3 DNA follows: TGTGCCAGCAGCTTAGGGCCTGGGGCCAACGTCCTGACTTTC.

This clone showed up just a few times. The chain has TRBV2 and TRBJ2-1; 13 nucleotides agree with TRBD2. The junction had 3 bases not matched to a gene; V was cut back by 9 bases and J by 7 bases. The CDR3 has 13 amino acids. Germline CDR1 is SNHLY and CDR2 is FYNNEI. The CDR3 here is CARSGLAGNEQFF. The CDR3 DNA is TGTGCCAGGTCGGGACTAGCGGGAAATGAGCAGTTCTTC.

This chain uses TRBV27 with TRBJ1-2; maybe TRBD1 (6 bases). V was pared by 0 bases and J by 5 bases, with 13 bases between. The CDR3 consists of 15 residues. CDR1 is MNHEY and CDR2 is SMNVEV in the germline V gene (reference sequence). The CDR3, as DNA: TGTGCCAGCAGTTTATCACGGGGGGCGAGGTATGGCTACACCTTC. Residues: CASSLSRGARYGYTF.

The chain employs TRBV15 and TRBJ2-2; D perhaps matches TRBD2 (7 bases). The CDR3 is made up of 17 amino acids. The V end was cut by 3 bases, the J end by 3 bases, with 17 bases between. Germline loops: CDR1 LNHNV, CDR2 YYDKDF (reference sequence). The CDR3 here is CATSSEGGLQDTGELFF. The CDR3 DNA reads as TGTGCCACCAGCAGCGAGGGGGGGCTACAGGACACCGGGGAGCTGTTTTTT.

This clone was detected only once. The chain's CDR3 is CASRSPGYEQYF. The CDR3 DNA is TGTGCCAGCAGATCGCCGGGCTACGAGCAGTACTTC. The chain is built from TRBV6-5 and TRBJ2-7; D uncertain. V was trimmed by 6 bases and J by 3 bases, leaving 9 bases between them. CDR3 length: 12 amino acids. CDR1 is MNHEY, CDR2 SVGAGI, per germline.

The chain joins TRBV2 to TRBJ1-2; TRBD1 matches at 8 bases. The CDR3 has 15 amino acids. Germline V gene sequence: CDR1 SNHLY, CDR2 FYNNEI. Trimming removed 1 base from V and 3 bases from J; junction bases left unmatched: 4. The CDR3 nucleotides read TGTGCCAGCAGTGAAGGGACAGGGAACCACTATGGCTACACCTTC. Translation gives CASSEGTGNHYGYTF.